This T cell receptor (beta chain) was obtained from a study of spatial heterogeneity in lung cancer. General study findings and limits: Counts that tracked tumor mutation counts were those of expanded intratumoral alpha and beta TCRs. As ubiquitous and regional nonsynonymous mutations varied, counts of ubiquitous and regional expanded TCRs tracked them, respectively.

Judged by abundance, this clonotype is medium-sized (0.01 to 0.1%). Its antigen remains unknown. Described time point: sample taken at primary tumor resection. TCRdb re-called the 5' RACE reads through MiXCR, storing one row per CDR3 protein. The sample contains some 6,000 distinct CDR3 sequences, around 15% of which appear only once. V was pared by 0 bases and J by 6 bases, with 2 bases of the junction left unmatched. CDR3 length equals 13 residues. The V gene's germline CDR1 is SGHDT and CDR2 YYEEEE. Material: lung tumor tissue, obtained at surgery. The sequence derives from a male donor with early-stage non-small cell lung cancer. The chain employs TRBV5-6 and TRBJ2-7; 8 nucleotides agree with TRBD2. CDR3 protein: CASSLVAGGEQYF. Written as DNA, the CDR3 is TGTGCCAGCAGCTTGGTTGCGGGAGGCGAGCAGTACTTC.